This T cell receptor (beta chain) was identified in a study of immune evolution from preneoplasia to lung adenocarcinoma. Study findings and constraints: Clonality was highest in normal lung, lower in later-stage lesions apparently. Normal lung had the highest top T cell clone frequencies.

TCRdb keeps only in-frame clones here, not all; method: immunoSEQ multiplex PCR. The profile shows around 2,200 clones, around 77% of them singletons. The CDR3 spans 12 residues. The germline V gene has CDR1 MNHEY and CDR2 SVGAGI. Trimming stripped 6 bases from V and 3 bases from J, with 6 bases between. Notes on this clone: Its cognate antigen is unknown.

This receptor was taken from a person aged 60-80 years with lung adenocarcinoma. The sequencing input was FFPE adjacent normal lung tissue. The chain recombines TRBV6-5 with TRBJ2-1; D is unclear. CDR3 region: CASRPSYNEQFF. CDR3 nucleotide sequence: TGTGCCAGCAGGCCGAGCTACAATGAGCAGTTCTTC.